The rows below give T cell receptor beta chains drawn from one sample of a study of T cell responses to AZD1222 COVID-19 vaccine. Generated by immunoSEQ multiplex PCR, the TCRdb table keeps only in-frame clones and is missing some. The sample consists of about 110,000 clones, 87% of them appearing once. The sequences come from peripheral blood, collected 28 days after the second AZD1222 dose. The source is an adult who received the AZD1222 COVID-19 vaccine. Each CDR3 is given without its conserved first and last residue.

j_call: TRBJ2-1; v_call: TRBV7-9; cdr3_aa: ASSSAGGPSGEQF
j_call: TRBJ1-5; v_call: TRBV4-1; cdr3_aa: ASSYKAGGPNQPQH
j_call: TRBJ2-3; v_call: TRBV9; cdr3_aa: ASSVGTPSTDTQY
j_call: TRBJ1-5; v_call: TRBV28; cdr3_aa: ASSLSQGGRQPQH
j_call: TRBJ1-4; v_call: TRBV19; cdr3_aa: ASQFGANEKLF
j_call: TRBJ2-7; v_call: TRBV18; cdr3_aa: ASSPQGASNEQY
j_call: TRBJ1-2; v_call: TRBV7-9; cdr3_aa: ASSSFPGYT
j_call: TRBJ1-1; v_call: TRBV6-2/TRBV6-3; cdr3_aa: ASSKPGRMNTEAF
j_call: TRBJ1-1; v_call: TRBV6-1; cdr3_aa: ASSEAGTGGTEAF
j_call: TRBJ1-6; v_call: TRBV7-3; cdr3_aa: ASSTGGRNSPLH
j_call: TRBJ1-4; v_call: TRBV2; cdr3_aa: ASSNNKSGTRNEKLF
j_call: TRBJ1-1; v_call: TRBV30; cdr3_aa: AWGRSNTEAF
j_call: TRBJ1-2; v_call: TRBV6-1; cdr3_aa: ASSEAGQGGGYT
j_call: TRBJ2-5; v_call: TRBV6-6; cdr3_aa: ASSYRGGVQETQY
j_call: TRBJ2-7; v_call: TRBV7-2; cdr3_aa: ASCVYNMEEQY
j_call: TRBJ1-4; v_call: TRBV19; cdr3_aa: ASTPGRINEKLF